This TCR beta chain was retrieved from a study of blood T cells in healthy people across ages (dated by TCRdb to the mid-2010s). Regarding the study in general: Template switching captured roughly one uniquely barcoded TCR beta cDNA molecule per two T cells in model experiments. To track age-related changes in TCR beta repertoire diversity, the study relied on deep sequencing normalized with unique cDNA molecular identifiers. The donors were split into four age groups: young (average approximately 16 years), middle-aged (more than 35), aged (more than 55) and long-lived (over 80). Two additional independent replicas of 1 million unique cDNA reads from the same blood draw were analyzed for two donors (one aged 18 to 30 and one aged 80 or older).

Spanning cysteine to phenylalanine, the CDR3 consists of 11 amino acids. The CDR3 DNA has 33 bases and is translated from base 1. Per the germline V gene (reference sequence), DFQATT is the CDR1 and SNEGSKA is the CDR2. V loses 5 bases of germline sequence and J loses 3 bases, and the interval between the two ends is 6 bases. Note on this clonotype: Its antigen is unknown. Per-base qualities were not stored, and no clone one base away is much larger.

The research as a whole found: Because profiling used bulk unsorted PBMCs, naive and antigen-experienced compartments could not be compared conclusively. The CMV infection status of donors was not known, potentially confounding age-related changes in expanded clonotypes. The percentage of naive T cells measured by flow cytometry correlated strongly with observed TCR beta diversity. Compared with the aged group, more naive CD4+ T cells, fewer expanded clones and increased TCR diversity were shown by the long-lived group, suggesting age selection. As age increased, observed TCR beta diversity per million T cells dropped in a roughly linear way, and a significant reduction was already evident by age roughly 40. Estimates of total diversity based on one million sequenced T cells were regarded as lower bounds and as underestimates.

Library generation was performed with 5' RACE. Instrument used: Illumina HiSeq 2500. A second PCR of about 7 to 12 cycles was performed with a sample-barcoded 5' primer and a J-beta primer mix. A template-switch 5' adaptor carrying 12 random nucleotides introduced a unique molecular identifier onto each TCR beta cDNA molecule. At least 3 million CDR3-containing paired-end reads were obtained from each sample. First-strand cDNA was synthesized from all RNA with the Mint cDNA synthesis kit, primed by a TRBC-specific oligonucleotide. After uracil-DNA glycosylase treatment, a first 18-cycle PCR used universal primers M1SS and BC2_uni_R on all cDNA. Per the original workflow: Each sample was normalized by randomly selecting 1 million high-quality reads, each carrying a distinct molecular identifier. Reads sharing molecular identifiers were discarded rather than binned into consensus sequences. CDR3 identification, clonotype clustering and error correction used MiTCR with a Q25 quality threshold and the strictest error-elimination algorithm. A nonparametric unseen species model using Euler transformation provided a lower-bound estimate of total TCR beta diversity. TCRdb took the public reads, trimmed them with fastp at Q25, ran MiXCR for clone calling and kept in-frame beta chains. Every entry covers one CDR3 protein and lists the most common genes and DNA from its rows. TCRdb, rather than the study authors, made the V and J calls. The sample records 750,000 to 850,000 distinct CDR3 sequences, 20% to 25% of which are singletons. Jointly, the top ten make up 3% to 4.5% of the sample.

Systemically healthy Caucasian individuals from Russia, 39 in total and aged roughly 6 to 95 years, were included as donors. Each donor gave ten milliliters of peripheral blood, drawn into EDTA-treated Vacutainer tubes. PBMCs were isolated by Ficoll-Paque density-gradient centrifugation, with at least 7 million obtained per sample. Trizol reagent was used to extract total RNA from the PBMCs, yielding at least 5.5 micrograms per sample. The percentages of naive CD45RAhigh/CD27high T cells were determined by flow cytometry on a PBMC aliquot from every donor. This sample was also put to use in a study of T cells of mothers and their children. Reported in the second study: Nine systemically healthy Caucasian individuals served as donors, namely three mothers together with their six children. cDNA synthesis used all of the extracted RNA, with around 1.4 ug of RNA in each 15 ul reaction. Sample barcodes and 2-4 random nucleotides were added via the M1S primer in the second PCR. More than 8 million TCR beta CDR3 reads were obtained from each mother, and millions of reads were obtained from each child. Thymic selection shapes the output of TCR recombination in a similar way in related and unrelated pairs, and inherited differences have a minor effect. Related mother-child pairs always showed normalized repertoire overlap that was slightly higher than in unrelated mother-child pairs, though the difference was never significant. No persistent microchimeric T cell clones were found, with a detection sensitivity of around 100 clones per million clonotypes. In the study, deep NGS was used to compare the TCR beta repertoires of mothers and children, and features distinguishing related mother-child pairs from unrelated individuals were sought. Mothers averaged about 37 +/- 4 years of age and children averaged around 10 +/- 4 years. After adapter ligation with NEBNext reagents, the libraries were sequenced on Illumina HiSeq 2000 with 100+100 nt paired-end reads. To prevent cross-contamination, the mother and child libraries were prepared a month apart and were sequenced in separate runs. For each donor, between about 500,000 and 2,200,000 distinct TCR beta clonotypes were identified. Naive TCR beta clonotypes were estimated from low-frequency clonotypes matched to each donor's FACS-determined naive share, without sorting.

The sequence was collected from a boy younger than 18 in good health. The specimen sequenced was blood. The chain couples TRBV20-1 to TRBJ2-3; there is no confident call for the D gene. The DNA sequence is as follows: TGCAGTGCTCGGTATACAGATACGCAGTATTTT. The translation is CSARYTDTQYF.